This TCR beta chain was identified during a study of CD8+ T cells in alopecia areata. Background on the study: Transfer of skin from approximately 6-13-month-old C3H/HeJ graft donors with spontaneous alopecia was made to roughly 6-10-week-old female C3H/HeJ mice. Study-wide results and caveats: Lesional scalp exceeded normal scalp in clonality, especially in alopecia totalis/universalis. In scalp samples, resident alphabeta T cells of normal skin are also sequenced. Unlike in mice, where it was clearer, TCR sharing across patients was less clear, possibly HLA-related.

The length of the CDR3 is 14 residues. CDR1 and CDR2 from the germline V gene are FNHDT and SITEND (reference sequence). After removal of 2 bases from V and 3 bases from J, the junction contained 4 bases not matched to a gene. A word on this clone: What it binds is not known. The gene names here belong to mouse. The read falls 4 residues short of the CDR3 end, and the missing part is taken from the germline J gene.

After isolation, RNA underwent reverse transcription to generate cDNA as the sequencing template. The protocol was immunoSEQ multiplex PCR, while the TCRdb copy is restricted to in-frame clones and leaves out a portion. The repertoire has roughly 260,000 clones, none seen only once; the ten largest take more than 0.95%. Sorting relied on CD4, CD8alpha, NKG2D, NKG2ACE and other markers applied to pooled cutaneous lymph node cells. Sequenced material: CD4+ T cells sorted from a lymph node. The TCR originated in a C3H/HeJ mouse with alopecia areata. This line is of MHC haplotype H2-k. The rearrangement joins TRBV19 to TRBJ2-7; the match to TRBD1 covers 8 bases. The DNA read from the CDR3 is TGTGCCAGCAGTATCCTGGACAGGGTCTAT. Amino acid sequence: CASSILDRVY. The whole CDR3 protein reads CASSILDRVYEQYF.